These T cell receptor beta chains were read from a single sample in a study of CD8+CD57+ T cells in acquired aplastic anemia. TCRdb reprocessed the reads via MiXCR and lists one record per CDR3 protein. Among roughly 40,000 distinct CDR3 sequences listed, 68% were seen once. The sequencing sample was made of sorted CD4+, CD8+, or CD8+CD57+ T cells (not recorded which) from PBMCs. Receptors were obtained from a human donor in good health, serving as a control. CDR3s include the opening cysteine and the closing phenylalanine or tryptophan. The order of the fields is D gene, clone size, J gene, V gene, CDR3 DNA, CDR3 protein. A D gene is named only where the DNA matches it firmly. Size values are once, few and many counts, or a class for expanded clones, and some rows have none.

-	-	TRBJ2-5	TRBV9	TGTGCCAGCAGCGTAGGGGTCCTACCCCAAGAGACCCAGTACTTC	CASSVGVLPQETQYF
-	-	TRBJ1-2	TRBV5-8	TGTGCCAGCAGCTCCTTTTCAGGTGGATACTATGGCTACACCTTC	CASSSFSGGYYGYTF
-	-	TRBJ2-7	TRBV7-9	TGTGCCAGCAGCTTAGCTATGAGGGAGCAGTACTTC	CASSLAMREQYF
-	many	TRBJ1-3	TRBV6-5	TGTGCCAGCAGTTTTGCCCCATACTCAGGCTCTGGAAACACCATATATTTT	CASSFAPYSGSGNTIYF
-	many	TRBJ1-4	TRBV11-2	TGTGCCAGCAGCGACGGATGGGGAGGTAGAGTCGATGAAAAACTGTTTTTT	CASSDGWGGRVDEKLFF
-	once	TRBJ2-7	TRBV15	TGTGCCACCAGCAGCCAACACAGGGTCAGGCAGTACTTC	CATSSQHRVRQYF
-	many	TRBJ1-5	TRBV6-1	TGTGCCAGCAGAGTGGGGGATAGCAATCAGCCCCAGCATTTT	CASRVGDSNQPQHF
-	many	TRBJ1-2	TRBV10-3	TGTGCCATCAGTGAGCCCGACAGGAACTATGGCTACACCTTC	CAISEPDRNYGYTF
TRBD1	-	TRBJ1-1	TRBV10-3	TGTGCCATCAGTGAGTCTTCGACAGGGCCCACTGAAGCTTTCTTT	CAISESSTGPTEAFF
TRBD1	many	TRBJ2-7	TRBV6-5	TGTGCCAGCAGTTACTACCAGGGGGCGGGAGAGCAGTACTTC	CASSYYQGAGEQYF
-	many	TRBJ1-6	TRBV27	TGTGCCAGCAGTTTATCAGCAGATTCACCCCTCCACTTT	CASSLSADSPLHF
TRBD1	-	TRBJ2-1	TRBV10-3	TGTGCCATCAGGTCCGGACAGGGATACAATGAGCAGTTCTTC	CAIRSGQGYNEQFF
TRBD2	few	TRBJ2-7	TRBV7-6	TGTGCCAGCAGCTTTAGCGGGGGGGCCTACGAGCAGTACTTC	CASSFSGGAYEQYF
-	once	TRBJ1-2	TRBV30	TGTGCCTGGAACCAGGGGTATGGCTACACCTTC	CAWNQGYGYTF
TRBD2	-	TRBJ2-7	TRBV19	TGTGCCAGTACCCAACGGGGAGGGGTTTTTCGGGAGCAGTACTTC	CASTQRGGVFREQYF
-	once	TRBJ2-7	TRBV19	TGTGCCAGTAGTCCTGGGGTGTACGAGCAGTACTTC	CASSPGVYEQYF
-	-	TRBJ2-5	TRBV29-1	TGCAGCGTAGGGCCCACGGGGGGCGGGGAGACCCAGTACTTC	CSVGPTGGGETQYF
TRBD1	once	TRBJ1-1	TRBV29-1	TGCAGCGCCTGGACAGGGTTGAACACTGAAGCTTTCTTT	CSAWTGLNTEAFF
-	once	TRBJ1-6	TRBV9	TGTGCCAGCAGCGTAGGGCGGAATTCACCCCTCCACTTT	CASSVGRNSPLHF
-	medium-sized	TRBJ1-5	TRBV24-1	TGTGCCACCAGCCTAGGGGGGGGCGATCAGCCCCAGCATTTT	CATSLGGGDQPQHF
-	few	TRBJ2-5	TRBV7-8	TGTGCCAGCAGCTTAGATGGTGTCCCGCCAGAGACCCAGTACTTC	CASSLDGVPPETQYF
-	-	TRBJ2-5	TRBV7-2	TGTGCCAGCAGCTTAGGTTACGGCGGGTTAGAGACCCAGTACTTC	CASSLGYGGLETQYF
-	-	TRBJ2-7	TRBV7-6	TGTGCCAGCACGGCGGGGCCCTCCTACGAGCAGTACTTC	CASTAGPSYEQYF
TRBD1	-	TRBJ1-2	TRBV7-3	TGTGCCAGCAGCGATACCGGGACAGGGGACTATGGCTACACCTTC	CASSDTGTGDYGYTF
TRBD2	-	TRBJ2-5	TRBV13	TGTGCCAGCAGCTTATTGGCGGGAGGGCGGGAGACCCAGTACTTC	CASSLLAGGRETQYF
-	-	TRBJ1-2	TRBV15	TGTGCCACCAGCAGAGAGTACCCGTCCGGGGGCTACACCTTC	CATSREYPSGGYTF
-	-	TRBJ1-1	TRBV10-3	TGTGCCATCAGTTCGGCGGGGGGCGAAGCTTTCTTT	CAISSAGGEAFF
-	-	TRBJ2-7	TRBV29-1	TGCAGCGTTGGGGTTCAGGGAAAACACGAGCAGTACTTC	CSVGVQGKHEQYF
-	-	TRBJ1-6	TRBV7-8	TGTGCCAGCAGCTTATCGGACAGCGGTTCATCACCCCTCCACTTT	CASSLSDSGSSPLHF
-	-	TRBJ2-7	TRBV9	TGTGCCAGCAGCGTGGGTCTGGGAGGACTTTACGAGCAGTACTTC	CASSVGLGGLYEQYF